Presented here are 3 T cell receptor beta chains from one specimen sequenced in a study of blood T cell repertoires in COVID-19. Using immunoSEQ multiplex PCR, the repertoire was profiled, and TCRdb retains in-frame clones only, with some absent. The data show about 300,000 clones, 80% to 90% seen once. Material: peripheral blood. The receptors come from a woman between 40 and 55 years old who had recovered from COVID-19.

The CDR3 region has the DNA TGCGCCAGCAGCTTGCTAGGGGGCCAGACTGAAGCTTTCTTT. This encodes CASSLLGGQTEAFF. This chain uses TRBV5-1 with TRBJ1-1; 7 bases match TRBD1. From germline, CDR1 is SGHRS and CDR2 YFSETQ. The V and J ends lost 1 base and 5 bases, in that order; junction bases with no gene match: 5. The CDR3 extends over 14 amino acids.

DNA of the CDR3: TGTGCCTGGAGTCCGCCCGCCAGTAACTATGGCTACACCTTC. Encoded protein: CAWSPPASNYGYTF. This chain uses TRBV30 with TRBJ1-2; D unresolved. CDR1 GTSNPN and CDR2 SVGIG come from the germline V gene (reference sequence). The CDR3 runs to 14 residues. V shed 2 bases and J shed 1 base, with 11 bases lying between them.

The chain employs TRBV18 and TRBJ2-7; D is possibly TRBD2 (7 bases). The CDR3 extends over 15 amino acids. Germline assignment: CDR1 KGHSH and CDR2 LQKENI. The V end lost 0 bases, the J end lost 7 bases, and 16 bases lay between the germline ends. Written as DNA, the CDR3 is TGTGCCAGCTCACCACCGGGAGGGGGGGCCTGGGAGCAGTACTTC. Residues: CASSPPGGGAWEQYF.